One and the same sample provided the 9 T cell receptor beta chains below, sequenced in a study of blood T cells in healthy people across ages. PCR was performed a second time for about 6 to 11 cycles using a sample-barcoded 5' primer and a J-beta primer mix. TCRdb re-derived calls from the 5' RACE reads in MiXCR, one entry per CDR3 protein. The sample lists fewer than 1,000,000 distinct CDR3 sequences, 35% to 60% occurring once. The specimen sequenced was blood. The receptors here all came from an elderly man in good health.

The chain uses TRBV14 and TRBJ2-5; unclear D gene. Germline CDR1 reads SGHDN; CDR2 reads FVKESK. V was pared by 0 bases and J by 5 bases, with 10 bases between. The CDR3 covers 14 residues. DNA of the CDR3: TGTGCCAGCAGCCAAGATTGGACCGTGGAGACCCAGTACTTC. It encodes CASSQDWTVETQYF.

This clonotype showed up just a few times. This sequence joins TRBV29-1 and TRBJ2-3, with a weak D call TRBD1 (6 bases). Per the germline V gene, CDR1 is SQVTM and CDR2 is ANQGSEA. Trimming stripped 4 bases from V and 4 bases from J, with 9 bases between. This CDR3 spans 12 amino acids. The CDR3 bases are TGCAGCGTTGGAGAGGGGGCAGATACGCAGTATTTT. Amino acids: CSVGEGADTQYF.

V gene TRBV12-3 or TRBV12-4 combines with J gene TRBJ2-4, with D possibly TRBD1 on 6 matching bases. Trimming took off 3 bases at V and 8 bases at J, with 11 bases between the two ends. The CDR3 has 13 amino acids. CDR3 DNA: TGTGCCAGCAGTTTGTACAGGGCGGACATTCAGTACTTC. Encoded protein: CASSLYRADIQYF.

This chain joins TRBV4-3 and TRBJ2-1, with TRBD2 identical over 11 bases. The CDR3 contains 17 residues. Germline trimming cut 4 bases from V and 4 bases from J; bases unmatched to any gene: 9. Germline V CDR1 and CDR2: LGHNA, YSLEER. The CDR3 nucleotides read TGCGCCAGCAGCCTGGAGGGTAGCGGGAGGGTATACAATGAGCAGTTCTTC. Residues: CASSLEGSGRVYNEQFF.

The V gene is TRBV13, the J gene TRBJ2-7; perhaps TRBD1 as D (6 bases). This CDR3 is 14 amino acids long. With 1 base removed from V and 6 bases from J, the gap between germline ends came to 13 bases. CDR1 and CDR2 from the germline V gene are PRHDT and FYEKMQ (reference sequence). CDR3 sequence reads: CASSLESGAGEQYF. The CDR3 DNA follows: TGTGCCAGCAGCTTAGAATCAGGGGCGGGCGAGCAGTACTTC.

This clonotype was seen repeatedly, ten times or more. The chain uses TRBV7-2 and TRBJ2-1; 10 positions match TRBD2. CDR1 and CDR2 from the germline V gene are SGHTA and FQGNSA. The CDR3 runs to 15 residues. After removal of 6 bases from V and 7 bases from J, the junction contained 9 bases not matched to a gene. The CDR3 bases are TGTGCCAGCAGTAAGTCTAGCGGGAGAGGTAATGAGCAGTTCTTC. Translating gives CASSKSSGRGNEQFF.

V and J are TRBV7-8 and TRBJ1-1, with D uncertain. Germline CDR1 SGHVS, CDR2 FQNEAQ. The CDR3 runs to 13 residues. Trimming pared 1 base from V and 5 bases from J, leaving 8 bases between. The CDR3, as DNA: TGTGCCAGCAGCTTAGGGCGTTGGACTGAAGCTTTCTTT. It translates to CASSLGRWTEAFF.

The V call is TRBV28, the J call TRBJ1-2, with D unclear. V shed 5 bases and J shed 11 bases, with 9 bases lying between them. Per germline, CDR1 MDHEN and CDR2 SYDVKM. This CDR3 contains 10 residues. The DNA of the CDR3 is TGTGCCAGCAGTACGACGGTGTACACCTTC. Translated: CASSTTVYTF.

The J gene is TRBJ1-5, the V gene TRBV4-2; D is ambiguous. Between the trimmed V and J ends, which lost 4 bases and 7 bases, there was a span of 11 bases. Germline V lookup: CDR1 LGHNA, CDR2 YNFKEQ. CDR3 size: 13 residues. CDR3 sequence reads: CASSPRGGQPQHF. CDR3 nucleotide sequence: TGTGCCAGCAGCCCCCGAGGTGGCCAGCCCCAGCATTTT.